Below are 17 T cell receptor beta chains sequenced from a single sample in a study of T-cell reconstitution after alpha-beta-depleted transplantation in children. Unique molecular identifiers were incorporated when the TCRbeta library was constructed. TCRdb analysed the PCR reads with MiXCR anew, one entry per CDR3 protein. Here the sample spans 90,000 to 100,000 distinct CDR3 sequences, about 25% being singletons. The source was PBMCs, collected before TCRalphabeta/CD19-depleted stem cell transplant. These receptors all come from a boy aged 2 to 10 with acute lymphoblastic leukemia, due to receive a stem cell transplant.

The chain employs TRBV5-1 and TRBJ2-3, with 8 bases identical to TRBD2. With 5 bases clipped from V and 0 bases from J, the junction kept 11 bases outside the gene matches. Germline lookup yields CDR1 SGHRS and CDR2 YFSETQ. The CDR3 has 17 amino acids. CDR3 sequence reads: CASSGTSGGLSTDTQYF. In DNA form, the CDR3 reads TGCGCCAGCAGTGGTACTAGCGGAGGGCTAAGCACAGATACGCAGTATTTT.

The J gene is TRBJ1-5, the V gene TRBV20-1, with D hard to call. V lost 3 bases and J 3 bases, leaving 6 bases between the germline ends. This CDR3 has 12 amino acids. Per the germline V gene, CDR1 is DFQATT and CDR2 is SNEGSKA (reference sequence). CDR3 sequence (DNA): TGCAGTGCTAGGACCAACAATCAGCCCCAGCATTTT. This gives the protein CSARTNNQPQHF.

The V and J genes are TRBV11-2 and TRBJ1-4, with D possibly matching TRBD1 (5 bases). Germline CDR1 and CDR2: SGHAT and FQNNGV. The germline V and J ends were trimmed by 5 bases and 8 bases, with 18 bases remaining between them. CDR3 length: 15 amino acids. CDR3 coding DNA: TGTGCCAGCAGCCGGAGGGGTGTGGATGGGGAAAAACTGTTTTTT. This gives the protein CASSRRGVDGEKLFF.

The chain has TRBV20-1 and TRBJ2-1, with 9 positions matching TRBD2. J was trimmed by 8 bases and V by 0 bases; bases with no gene match: 11. CDR3 length equals 16 residues. Germline V lookup: CDR1 DFQATT, CDR2 SNEGSKA (reference sequence). The CDR3 loop is CSAREITGTSRDEQFF. Here the CDR3 DNA reads TGCAGTGCTAGAGAGATTACCGGGACTAGCAGAGATGAGCAGTTCTTC.

The chain employs TRBV9 and TRBJ1-2; possible D gene TRBD1, 6 bases. The CDR3 runs to 15 residues. Trimming removed 0 bases at V and 8 bases at J, with 17 bases between. Germline lookup yields CDR1 SGDLS and CDR2 YYNGEE. The CDR3 coding sequence is TGTGCCAGCAGCGTAGCCCAACAGGGATTTGGGGGCTACACCTTC. Amino acid sequence: CASSVAQQGFGGYTF.

V is TRBV20-1 and J is TRBJ1-1, with 7 bases lining up with TRBD1. J gave up 5 bases and V 4 bases, and 4 bases lay outside the gene matches. The CDR3 has 12 amino acids. From germline, CDR1 is DFQATT and CDR2 SNEGSKA (reference sequence). The CDR3 DNA reads as TGCAGTGCTAAGCAGGGGGGGACTGAAGCTTTCTTT. Translating gives CSAKQGGTEAFF.

There are a few counts of this clonotype. The V and J genes are TRBV10-3 and TRBJ2-7; 10 bases match TRBD2. Germline V gives CDR1 ENHRY, CDR2 SYGVKD. This CDR3 spans 17 amino acids. J was trimmed by 5 bases and V by 2 bases; bases with no gene match: 12. The CDR3 DNA is TGTGCCATCAGTGAGACCCAGTTGGCTAGCGGGAGACACGAGCAGTACTTC. As protein: CAISETQLASGRHEQYF.

This clonotype was picked up a small number of times. V gene TRBV20-1 combines with J gene TRBJ2-3; 9 bases align to TRBD2. V shed 4 bases and J 3 bases; nucleotides not matched to a gene: 2. CDR3 length: 13 residues. CDR1 is DFQATT and CDR2 is SNEGSKA in the germline V gene (reference sequence). DNA of the CDR3: TGCAGTGCTATGAGCGGGAGGACAGATACGCAGTATTTT. This translates into CSAMSGRTDTQYF.

The V call is TRBV30, the J call TRBJ1-3; D is possibly TRBD1 (5 bases). Germline values: CDR1 GTSNPN, CDR2 SVGIG (reference sequence). V was clipped by 0 bases and J by 2 bases, with 5 bases between them. CDR3 size: 13 residues. The CDR3: CAWSVQAGNTIYF. The CDR3 DNA is TGTGCCTGGAGTGTACAGGCTGGAAACACCATATATTTT.

This clonotype was recorded a few times. The chain joins TRBV6-2 or TRBV6-3 to TRBJ2-3; 7 bases agree with TRBD1. The germline CDR1 and CDR2 sequences are MNHEY and SVGEGT. Trimming at V came to 2 bases and at J to 1 base, leaving 6 bases not matched to a gene. The CDR3 loop spans 16 amino acids. In DNA form, the CDR3 reads TGTGCCAGCAGTTACCCAAGTGACAGGGGCACAGATACGCAGTATTTT. Protein: CASSYPSDRGTDTQYF.

This clonotype was counted between two and nine times. J is TRBJ2-7 and V is TRBV7-2; D is undetermined. The CDR3 is made up of 13 amino acids. From germline, CDR1 is SGHTA and CDR2 FQGNSA. Trimming removed 5 bases at V and 6 bases at J, with 14 bases between. The CDR3 DNA follows: TGTGCCAGCAGCGCCGACCAGACCGGCGAGCAGTACTTC. Protein product: CASSADQTGEQYF.

This chain joins TRBV7-2 and TRBJ2-1; TRBD2 aligns across 10 bases. Germline CDR1 reads SGHTA; CDR2 reads FQGNSA. The CDR3 length is 16 residues. After removal of 6 bases from V and 8 bases from J, the junction contained 13 bases not matched to a gene. The CDR3 nucleotides are TGTGCCAGCAGACACGGACTAGCGGAGGGTGTTTATGAGCAGTTCTTC. Translated: CASRHGLAEGVYEQFF.

This clonotype occurred a few times. The chain combines TRBV15 with TRBJ2-6; D gene uncertain. This CDR3 has 20 residues. Germline CDR1 and CDR2: LNHNV and YYDKDF (reference sequence). The V end was cut by 0 bases, the J end by 0 bases, with 18 bases between. The CDR3 DNA sequence: TGTGCCACCAGCAGAGATTACCCCAAAGGACGTGGCTCTGGGGCCAACGTCCTGACTTTC. Its protein is CATSRDYPKGRGSGANVLTF.

This clonotype was seen just once. V is TRBV6-2 or TRBV6-3 and J is TRBJ2-6; D is unresolved. This CDR3 has 14 amino acids. The ends were cut back, 5 bases at V and 1 base at J, with 6 bases in the middle. Per germline, CDR1 MNHEY and CDR2 SVGEGT. As DNA, the CDR3 is TGTGCCAGCAGTAATTTGTCTGGGGCCAACGTCCTGACTTTC. Protein product: CASSNLSGANVLTF.

The chain couples TRBV28 to TRBJ2-3; D is perhaps TRBD1 (6 bases). CDR1 is MDHEN, CDR2 SYDVKM, per germline. The CDR3 sequence is 15 residues long. Between the trimmed V and J ends, which lost 6 bases and 2 bases, there was a span of 15 bases. The CDR3 DNA is TGTGCCAGCAGCCCACCTGACAGGCTCACAGATACGCAGTATTTT. Translated, it gives CASSPPDRLTDTQYF.

By frequency in the sample, this clonotype is medium-sized. CDR3 in DNA: TGTGCCAGCAGCGCGGGGACAGTTGGGGCCAACGTCCTGACTTTC. The encoded protein is CASSAGTVGANVLTF. The V and J genes are TRBV7-9 and TRBJ2-6; D perhaps matches TRBD1 (7 bases). CDR1 is SEHNR and CDR2 is FQNEAQ in the germline V gene (reference sequence). The V and J ends lost 5 bases and 3 bases respectively, with 11 bases between them. The CDR3 has 15 amino acids.

The chain employs TRBV15 and TRBJ1-4, with D uncertain. Deletions cut 5 bases from V and 7 bases from J, with 20 bases between. The germline V gene has CDR1 LNHNV and CDR2 YYDKDF (reference sequence). This CDR3 is built from 16 residues. CDR3 bases: TGTGCCACCAGCGCGAATCCGGGATCATACGGTGAAAAACTGTTTTTT. Encoded protein: CATSANPGSYGEKLFF.